These T cell receptor beta chains were read from a single sample in a study of shared clonotypes between healthy human individuals. Only in-frame clones appear in the TCRdb table, and some are missing; sequencing was by immunoSEQ multiplex PCR. Altogether over a million clones are present, 75% being singletons, with the ten largest covering around 1.5%. Sequencing used memory CD4+ T cells sorted from blood. The origin of the receptors is a man between 18 and 29 years old in good health. The CDR3 runs from the conserved cysteine through the conserved F or W. A D gene is named only where the DNA matches it firmly. Not all rows give a size; the values are once, few, many and, for expanded clones, a class.

cdr3_aa cdr3_nt v_call clone_size j_call d_call
CASSDRASGGRETQYF TGTGCCAGCAGTGACCGGGCTAGCGGGGGTAGGGAGACCCAGTACTTC TRBV28 - TRBJ2-5 TRBD2
CASSTRPQLAGVTDTQYF TGCGCCAGCAGCACCCGGCCTCAACTAGCGGGAGTCACAGATACGCAGTATTTT TRBV5-1 - TRBJ2-3 TRBD2
CARPKGVRNTEAFF TGTGCCAGACCTAAGGGGGTTCGAAACACTGAAGCTTTCTTT TRBV25-1 - TRBJ1-1 -
CASSELQNEKLFF TGTGCCAGCAGTGAATTGCAGAATGAAAAACTGTTTTTT TRBV6-1 - TRBJ1-4 -
CASSLWTGDYGYTF TGTGCCAGCAGTTTATGGACAGGGGACTATGGCTACACCTTC TRBV28 - TRBJ1-2 TRBD1
CASSPNPGTADSPLHF TGTGCCAGCTCACCAAATCCCGGGACAGCAGATTCACCCCTCCACTTT TRBV18 - TRBJ1-6 TRBD1
CASSVAAGGPGANVLTF TGTGCCAGCAGCGTAGCGGCAGGGGGGCCTGGGGCCAACGTCCTGACTTTC TRBV9 - TRBJ2-6 -
CASSPDWSKSDTQYF TGCGCCAGCAGCCCGGACTGGTCAAAGTCAGATACGCAGTATTTT TRBV4-3 - TRBJ2-3 -
CASSVIGKENSYEQYF TGTGCCAGCAGTGTAATAGGGAAGGAGAACTCCTACGAGCAGTACTTC TRBV28 - TRBJ2-7 -
CASSLAGRENQPQHF TGTGCCAGCAGCTTAGCGGGGAGGGAGAATCAGCCCCAGCATTTT TRBV7-2 - TRBJ1-5 -
CASSLGGNYGYTF TGTGCCAGCAGCTTAGGGGGGAACTATGGCTACACCTTC TRBV5-5 few TRBJ1-2 -
CASSTPGTPSYEQYF TGTGCCAGCAGCACACCCGGGACACCATCCTACGAGCAGTACTTC TRBV6-1 - TRBJ2-7 -
CATWDPVSREQYF TGTGCCACCTGGGACCCGGTGTCTCGCGAGCAGTACTTC TRBV6-1 - TRBJ2-7 -
CASSLVEGPNTEAFF TGTGCCAGCAGCTTAGTCGAAGGGCCGAACACTGAAGCTTTCTTT TRBV7-8 - TRBJ1-1 -
CASSPDSLVGAFF TGTGCCAGCAGCCCGGACAGCCTAGTGGGAGCTTTCTTT TRBV7-6 - TRBJ1-1 -
CASSADINTEAFF TGTGCCAGCAGCGCGGATATCAACACTGAAGCTTTCTTT TRBV11-2 - TRBJ1-1 -
CASSLGWGSGRQETQYF TGTGCCAGCAGCCTGGGTTGGGGTAGCGGGAGGCAAGAGACCCAGTACTTC TRBV11-2 - TRBJ2-5 TRBD2
CASSLSGIPGEQFF TGTGCCAGCAGCCTCTCGGGGATTCCTGGTGAGCAGTTCTTC TRBV7-6 once TRBJ2-1 -
CASSFVRTDNEQFF TGTGCCAGCAGCTTCGTACGTACCGACAATGAGCAGTTCTTC TRBV11-2 - TRBJ2-1 -
CASLTQGNTEAFF TGTGCCAGCTTAACACAGGGGAACACTGAAGCTTTCTTT TRBV18 few TRBJ1-1 -
CASSRHSDNEQFF TGCGCCAGCAGTCGGCACAGTGACAATGAGCAGTTCTTC TRBV23-1 - TRBJ2-1 -
CASSVEGQENEKLFF TGTGCCAGCAGCGTGGAGGGACAGGAAAATGAAAAACTGTTTTTT TRBV9 few TRBJ1-4 TRBD1
CASSINYGYTF TGTGCCAGCAGCATAAACTATGGCTACACCTTC TRBV21-1 - TRBJ1-2 -
CASSKAGGLNTEAFF TGTGCCAGCAGCAAAGCGGGCGGACTGAACACTGAAGCTTTCTTT TRBV21-1 - TRBJ1-1 -
CASSNVGTQPPPAYEQYF TGTGCCAGCAGCAATGTTGGGACTCAACCCCCACCTGCCTACGAGCAGTACTTC TRBV21-1 - TRBJ2-7 -
CASSQERLAGSYEQYF TGCGCCAGCAGCCAAGAAAGACTAGCGGGCTCCTACGAGCAGTACTTC TRBV4-1 few TRBJ2-7 TRBD2
CSAELNTEAFF TGCAGTGCGGAGTTGAACACTGAAGCTTTCTTT TRBV20-1 - TRBJ1-1 -
CAYKPQSGEQYF TGTGCCTACAAGCCTCAGTCCGGCGAGCAGTACTTC TRBV30 - TRBJ2-7 -
CATSWERNEQYF TGTGCCACCTCGTGGGAGAGGAACGAGCAGTACTTC TRBV6-5 - TRBJ2-7 -
CASSQQGAGQPQHF TGTGCCAGCAGCCAACAGGGGGCCGGTCAGCCCCAGCATTTT TRBV6-1 - TRBJ1-5 TRBD1
CASSSRTGGTGGYTF TGCGCCAGCAGCTCTCGTACAGGGGGGACGGGTGGCTACACCTTC TRBV5-1 - TRBJ1-2 TRBD1
CASSSRVADGYTF TGTGCCAGCAGCTCCCGCGTAGCCGATGGCTACACCTTC TRBV7-9 - TRBJ1-2 -
CASRFGRLRDVAGELFF TGTGCCAGCAGGTTTGGCAGGCTCAGGGACGTCGCCGGGGAGCTGTTTTTT TRBV5-6 - TRBJ2-2 -
CASSFGQTTNEKLFF TGCGCCAGCAGTTTCGGACAGACAACTAATGAAAAACTGTTTTTT TRBV10-2 - TRBJ1-4 -
CASSFNQLDTGELFF TGTGCCAGCAGCTTTAACCAGCTTGACACCGGGGAGCTGTTTTTT TRBV7-2 few TRBJ2-2 -
CASSLAGRGTGYTF TGTGCCAGCAGTTTAGCGGGCAGGGGTACGGGCTACACCTTC TRBV27 - TRBJ1-2 -
CTSRHCQKDTEAFF TGCACCAGCAGACATTGCCAGAAGGACACTGAAGCTTTCTTT TRBV1 - TRBJ1-1 -
CASSQDLGSVSYEQYF TGTGCCAGCAGCCAAGACCTAGGGTCGGTTTCCTACGAGCAGTACTTC TRBV14 - TRBJ2-7 -
CASRVPGNNSPLHF TGTGCCAGTAGGGTACCAGGGAATAATTCACCCCTCCACTTT TRBV19 - TRBJ1-6 -
CASSPDGQGANGYTF TGTGCCAGCAGTCCCGACGGACAGGGGGCTAATGGCTACACCTTC TRBV2 few TRBJ1-2 TRBD1
CASSYSTVPEQFF TGTGCCAGCAGTTACTCGACTGTCCCTGAGCAGTTCTTC TRBV6-6 - TRBJ2-1 -
CASSLTDGANVLTF TGTGCCAGCAGCTTAACCGACGGGGCCAACGTCCTGACTTTC TRBV7-9 - TRBJ2-6 -
CASSSTTGERRGNTEAFF TGTGCCAGCAGCTCTACGACAGGGGAAAGGAGAGGGAACACTGAAGCTTTCTTT TRBV7-9 - TRBJ1-1 TRBD1
CASSSLYGYNEQFF TGTGCCAGCAGTTCCCTATACGGGTACAATGAGCAGTTCTTC TRBV27 - TRBJ2-1 -
CSVGGGWLAGGNEQFF TGCAGCGTTGGTGGGGGTTGGCTAGCGGGAGGCAATGAGCAGTTCTTC TRBV29-1 many TRBJ2-1 TRBD2
CAWSSLTYTNYGYTF TGTGCCTGGAGTTCCCTAACATACACTAACTATGGCTACACCTTC TRBV30 - TRBJ1-2 -